The 7 T cell receptor beta chains in this list originate from one sample, sequenced in a study of blood T cell repertoires in COVID-19. Sequencing used immunoSEQ multiplex PCR; TCRdb keeps in-frame clones, though not all of them. The sample includes 210,000 or so clones, less than 90% seen only once; the top ten take approximately 19%. The sequencing input was peripheral blood. Source of these receptors: a human donor in a cohort sampled during active COVID-19.

The rearrangement links TRBV7-9 to TRBJ2-5; 15 bases align to TRBD2. The CDR3 has 18 residues. The V and J ends lost 3 bases and 3 bases, in that order; junction bases with no gene match: 8. Per the germline V gene, CDR1 is SEHNR and CDR2 is FQNEAQ (reference sequence). The CDR3 DNA sequence: TGTGCCAGCAGCTTCGCCGGGACTAGCGGGGGGCCTAAAGAGACCCAGTACTTC. This encodes CASSFAGTSGGPKETQYF.

This clone was counted a few times. V usage is TRBV3-1 (or the pseudogene TRBV3-2) and J usage is TRBJ2-2; 11 bases are shared with TRBD2. From germline, CDR1 is LGHDT and CDR2 YNNKEL (reference sequence). With 1 base clipped from V and 4 bases from J, the junction kept 2 bases outside the gene matches. This CDR3 comprises 16 residues. CDR3 nucleotide sequence: TGTGCCAGCAGCCAAGGCCTAGCGGGAGGCACCGGGGAGCTGTTTTTT. It codes for CASSQGLAGGTGELFF.

The V gene is TRBV5-1, the J gene TRBJ2-3; D unresolved. Germline V gives CDR1 SGHRS, CDR2 YFSETQ. Trimming shortened V by 2 bases and J by 1 base, and 11 bases separated the two germline ends. The CDR3 sequence is 15 residues long. CDR3 amino acids: CASSFLDTGTDTQYF. CDR3 DNA: TGCGCCAGCAGCTTCTTAGACACGGGCACAGATACGCAGTATTTT.

The V gene is TRBV5-1, the J gene TRBJ2-5; TRBD1 matches at 7 bases. Germline V CDR1 and CDR2: SGHRS, YFSETQ. After removal of 4 bases from V and 4 bases from J, the junction contained 10 bases not matched to a gene. The CDR3 is made up of 15 amino acids. The CDR3 nucleotides read TGCGCCAGCAGCCCCAGGGACAGTCACATAGAGACCCAGTACTTC. This translates into CASSPRDSHIETQYF.

The chain carries TRBV3-1 (or the pseudogene TRBV3-2) and TRBJ1-2; 8 bases line up with TRBD1. Germline V gene lookup returns CDR1 LGHDT and CDR2 YNNKEL (reference sequence). The CDR3 has 15 amino acids. V trimming: 3 bases; J trimming: 4 bases; junction bases outside the gene matches: 7. CDR3 sequence reads: CASSQAGGGGYGYTF. The CDR3, as DNA: TGTGCCAGCAGCCAGGCAGGGGGCGGAGGCTATGGCTACACCTTC.

This sequence joins TRBV3-1 (or the pseudogene TRBV3-2) and TRBJ2-3, with TRBD1 as a possible D gene (6 bases). The germline gives CDR1 LGHDT, CDR2 YNNKEL (reference sequence). The V end lost 4 bases, the J end lost 7 bases, and 12 bases lay between the germline ends. There are 13 residues in the CDR3. This CDR3 reads CASSPTDRYTQYF. In nucleotides, the CDR3 is TGTGCCAGCAGCCCAACTGACAGGTATACGCAGTATTTT.

A few counts support this clone. The rearrangement uses TRBV4-2 and TRBJ1-3, with D uncertain. Germline V lookup: CDR1 LGHNA, CDR2 YNFKEQ. The CDR3 has 17 residues. With 2 bases removed from V and 1 base from J, the gap between germline ends came to 15 bases. This CDR3 is CASSQSRVRDSGNTIYF. The CDR3 DNA is TGTGCCAGCAGCCAATCCCGAGTGAGGGATTCTGGAAACACCATATATTTT.